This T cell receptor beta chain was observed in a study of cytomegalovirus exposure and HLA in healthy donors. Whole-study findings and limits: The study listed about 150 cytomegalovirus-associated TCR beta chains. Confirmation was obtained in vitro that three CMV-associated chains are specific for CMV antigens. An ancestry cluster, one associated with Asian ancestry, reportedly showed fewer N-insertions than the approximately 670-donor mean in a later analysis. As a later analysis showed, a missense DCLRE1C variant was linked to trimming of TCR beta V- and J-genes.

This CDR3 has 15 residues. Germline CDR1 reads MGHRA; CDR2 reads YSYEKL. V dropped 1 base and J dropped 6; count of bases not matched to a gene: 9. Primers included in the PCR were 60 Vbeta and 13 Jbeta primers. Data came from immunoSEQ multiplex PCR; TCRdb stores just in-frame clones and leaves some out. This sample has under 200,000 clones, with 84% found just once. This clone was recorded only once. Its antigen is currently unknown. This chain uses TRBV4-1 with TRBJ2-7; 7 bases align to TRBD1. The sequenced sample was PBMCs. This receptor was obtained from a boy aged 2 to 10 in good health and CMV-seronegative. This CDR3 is CASSQAVRTGAEQYF. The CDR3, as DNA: TGCGCCAGCAGCCAAGCCGTCCGAACAGGGGCCGAGCAGTACTTC.